What follows is one TCR beta chain and its context. The specificity of this receptor is unknown. One base away there is no much larger clone; base qualities are not given. The immunoSEQ Assay was used to sequence TCR beta CDR3 regions from DNA. Processing in the source paper ran as follows. T cell density was computed as TCR beta template counts normalized to usable DNA estimated by amplifying housekeeping genes. Richness was estimated using the preseqR package, with extrapolation to 400,000 templates for PBMC samples and to 120,000 templates for tissue samples. Clonality was taken to be one minus Pielou's evenness. Tissue-enriched TCRs were identified by differential abundance testing using productive amino-acid clonotypes, minimum total count 5 and alpha 0.1. Repertoire overlap between compartments was quantified with the Jaccard Index and Morisita Overlap Index. GLIPH clustered TCR beta CDR3s with public tetramer-defined viral CDR3s; viral motifs required at least three viral sequences plus V-gene enrichment. Drawn from immuneACCESS, this table holds only the in-frame rearrangements with V and J called that TCRdb kept. Clones are partly lost; checked studies trace under half to an unresolved V gene and leave the rest unexplained. V and J calls and clone size are copied from that table; D and trimming were computed from the DNA. For this sample the table gives some 39,000 clones, of which 70% to 80% were detected only once. About 35% of the sample goes to the ten largest clones.

At diagnosis, tumor, uninvolved tumor-adjacent lung and peripheral blood were collected and then preserved as a mix of FFPE and fresh-frozen material. For TCR repertoire profiling, blood samples were analyzed in the form of peripheral blood mononuclear cells. This entry is derived from a study of T cells in localized non-small cell lung cancer (dated by TCRdb to the early 2020s). In terms of the full investigation: T cell repertoires of approximately 250 early-stage NSCLC patients were analyzed, with tumors being compared against uninvolved tumor-adjacent lungs. All 240 or so NSCLC patients in the cohort were treatment-naive and had localized lung tumors that were resected. NSCLC patients had a mean age of roughly 69 years, and 120 to 150 were male and about a hundred female.

General findings and caveats noted by the study authors: Because multi-region tumor sequencing was not performed, intratumor heterogeneity could not be ruled out. Because the study design was exploratory, TCR variables were selected using unadjusted p-values without false-discovery rate correction. Longer overall survival was associated with higher blood T cell density, whereas shorter survival was associated with higher adjacent-lung clonality. Uninvolved tumor-adjacent lung showed the highest T cell clonality, higher than tumor, which suggests more focused antigenic responses in the uninvolved tumor-adjacent lung. Of the top 100 tumor clones, a median of roughly 60 were detected in paired uninvolved adjacent lung; under 35 were also among that lung's top 100.

V is clipped by 3 bases and J by 9 bases, and the sequence between their germline boundaries is 9 bases long. CDR1 and CDR2, looked up from the germline V gene, are KGHSH and LQKENI. Inclusive of the bounding cysteine and phenylalanine, the CDR3 is 12 residues long. The read is trimmed to its CDR3 DNA, 36 bases read in frame from base 1. The specimen comprised PBMCs, sampled before any cancer treatment. The clonotype was recovered from a woman aged 35 to 75 with stage II squamous cell lung carcinoma. The chain couples TRBV18 to TRBJ2-1; the D gene lacks a confident call. The sequence in DNA is TGTGCCAGCTCACCTAGAAAAGGTGAGCAGTTCTTC. This translates into CASSPRKGEQFF.